These 13 T cell receptor beta chains were all obtained from the same sample, sequenced in a study of T cells in Graves' hyperthyroidism and ophthalmopathy. The CDR3 regions of TCR beta were amplified from RNA transcripts. Carried out on the TCR CDR3, a first-round RT-PCR used the HTBI primer set. MiXCR, applied by TCRdb to the multiplex PCR reads, yields one record per CDR3 protein. The data contain some 500,000 distinct CDR3 sequences, around an eighth of them singletons. The sample consisted of blood. The receptors stem from a woman under 30 with Graves' hyperthyroidism.

This clonotype was recorded at least ten times. The chain carries TRBV7-8 and TRBJ2-3; the D is unclear. V was clipped by 3 bases and J by 8 bases, with 9 bases between them. Germline CDR1 and CDR2: SGHVS and FQNEAQ. There are 12 residues in the CDR3. The CDR3 sequence: CASSFTAFTQYF. The DNA of the CDR3 is TGTGCCAGCAGCTTCACCGCGTTTACGCAGTATTTT.

Worth noting for this clonotype: An end of the junction does not agree with germline; a read error may underlie this. The chain joins TRBV19 to TRBJ2-1; TRBD1 is a possible D gene (5 bases). The germline V gene has CDR1 LNHDA and CDR2 SQIVND (reference sequence). The CDR3 runs to 16 residues. The CDR3 spells CASSPTRVGLDNERFF. CDR3 bases: TGTGCCAGTAGCCCCACCAGGGTCGGGCTGGACAATGAGCGGTTCTTC.

The chain recombines TRBV5-1 with TRBJ2-7; 9 bases are shared with TRBD2. The V and J ends lost 2 bases and 0 bases, in that order; junction bases with no gene match: 6. CDR3 length: 16 residues. Germline V gene sequence: CDR1 SGHRS, CDR2 YFSETQ. CDR3 DNA: TGCGCCAGCAGCTTCATAGCGGGAGTCGGCTCCTACGAGCAGTACTTC. Protein product: CASSFIAGVGSYEQYF.

This clonotype was observed a few times. The CDR3 end shows no conserved phenylalanine or tryptophan, and so a read error is likely. The chain links TRBV7-9 to TRBJ2-5, with 14 positions matching TRBD2. The CDR3 is 15 amino acids. The V gene's germline CDR1 is SEHNR and CDR2 FQNEAQ (reference sequence). Trimming took 1 base from V and 11 from J; bases not matched to a gene: 6. The CDR3 DNA is TGTGCCAGCAGCTTAGAGGGACTAGCGGGAGAGTCTCAGTACGTC. Encoded protein: CASSLEGLAGESQYV.

With regard to this clonotype: One base away lies a much larger clone, so this may be a sequencing read error. The V gene is TRBV24-1, the J gene TRBJ1-4, with 7 bases lining up with TRBD1. The CDR3 runs to 17 residues. Germline CDR1 reads KGHDR; CDR2 reads SFDVKD. The CDR3 is CVTSDYQQGKWKEKLFF. Written as DNA, the CDR3 is TGTGTCACCAGTGACTACCAACAGGGGAAATGGAAGGAAAAACTGTTTTTT.

This clonotype was counted only a few times. The chain recombines TRBV4-1 with TRBJ1-5; the D is unclear. The ends were cut back, 0 bases at V and 3 bases at J, with 12 bases in the middle. CDR1 is MGHRA, CDR2 YSYEKL, per germline. The CDR3 is made up of 16 amino acids. For the CDR3, the DNA is TGCGCCAGCAGCCAAGAGAATGGAGGGAACAATCAGCCCCAGCATTTT. This encodes CASSQENGGNNQPQHF.

This clonotype was seen a handful of times. Possible read error: a much larger clone is one base away. The CDR3 reads CASSPTGGYERYV. CDR3 bases: TGTGCCAGCAGCCCTACTGGTGGCTACGAGCGGTACGTC. The rearrangement uses TRBV3-1 and TRBJ2-7; D ambiguous. The CDR3 extends over 13 amino acids. The germline gives CDR1 LGHDT, CDR2 YNNKEL (reference sequence).

For this clonotype: A much larger clone lies one base from this, so it may be a read error. The genes are TRBV11-3 and TRBJ1-5; 7 nucleotides line up with TRBD1. Per germline, CDR1 SGHNT and CDR2 YENEEA. J was trimmed by 6 bases and V by 0 bases; bases with no gene match: 5. There are 15 residues in the CDR3. CDR3 region: CASSLDGGGSQPQHF. CDR3 nucleotides: TGTGCCAGCAGCTTAGATGGAGGGGGCAGTCAGCCCCAGCATTTT.

The chain combines TRBV14 with TRBJ2-1, with TRBD2 matching 14 bases. Germline V gene sequence: CDR1 SGHDN, CDR2 FVKESK. J was trimmed by 4 bases and V by 4 bases; bases with no gene match: 9. This CDR3 region has 18 residues. The CDR3 spells CASSRTGGLAGDYNEQFF. The CDR3 bases are TGTGCCAGCAGCCGAACAGGGGGACTAGCGGGAGATTACAATGAGCAGTTCTTC.

This clonotype was observed at least ten times. V and J are TRBV20-1 and TRBJ2-3; TRBD2 agrees at 10 bases. Looked up from germline, CDR1 is DFQATT and CDR2 is SNEGSKA (reference sequence). With V trimmed by 5 bases and J by 1 base, 15 bases remained unmatched. The CDR3 consists of 18 residues. The CDR3 coding sequence is TGCAGTGCTCGGGCCCGTGTACTAGCGGGACGGGGCACAGATACGCAGTATTTT. The encoded protein is CSARARVLAGRGTDTQYF.

This clonotype was observed a handful of times. This chain connects TRBV7-3 to TRBJ2-6; D is unclear. The germline V gene has CDR1 SGHTA and CDR2 FQGTGA. This CDR3 region has 14 residues. Between the trimmed V and J ends, which lost 3 bases and 3 bases, there was a span of 6 bases. For the CDR3, the DNA is TGTGCCAGCAGCTTGAACGGTGGGGCCAACGTCCTGACTTTC. It specifies CASSLNGGANVLTF.

In this sample, this clonotype turned up a few times. The CDR3 nucleotides read TGCAGCGTTGTCAGGGGAGACAATCAGCCCCAGCATTTT. It codes for CSVVRGDNQPQHF. The chain employs TRBV29-1 and TRBJ1-5; D might be TRBD1 (6 bases). Germline CDR1 is SQVTM and CDR2 is ANQGSEA. This CDR3 is 13 amino acids long. Trimming shortened V by 4 bases and J by 3 bases, and 10 bases separated the two germline ends.

CDR3 coding DNA: TGTGCCAGCAGCCCAGGGCGGGAGGGACGGTTCTTC. Residues: CASSPGREGRFF. The rearrangement uses TRBV7-2 and TRBJ2-1; 9 bases agree with TRBD2. The CDR3 spans 12 residues. V trimming: 5 bases; J trimming: 15 bases; junction bases outside the gene matches: 8. Germline-derived CDR1 and CDR2 are SGHTA and FQGNSA.